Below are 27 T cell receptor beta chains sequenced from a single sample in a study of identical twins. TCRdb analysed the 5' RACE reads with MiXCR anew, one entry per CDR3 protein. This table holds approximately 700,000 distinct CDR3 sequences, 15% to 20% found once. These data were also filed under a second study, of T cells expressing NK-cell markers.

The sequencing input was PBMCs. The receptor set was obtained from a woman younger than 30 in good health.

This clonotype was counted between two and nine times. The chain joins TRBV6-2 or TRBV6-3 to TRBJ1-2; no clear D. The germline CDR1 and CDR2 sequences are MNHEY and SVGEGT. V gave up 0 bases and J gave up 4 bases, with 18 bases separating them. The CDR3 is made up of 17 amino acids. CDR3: CASSYSKSPVPSYGYTF. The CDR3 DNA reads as TGTGCCAGCAGTTACTCGAAATCTCCAGTCCCATCCTATGGCTACACCTTC.

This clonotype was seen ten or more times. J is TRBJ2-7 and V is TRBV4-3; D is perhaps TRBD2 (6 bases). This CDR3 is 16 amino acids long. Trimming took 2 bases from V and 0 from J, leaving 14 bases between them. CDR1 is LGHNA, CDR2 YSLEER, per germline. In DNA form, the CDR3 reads TGCGCCAGCAGCCAATCGTCCTCTAGCGTCTCCTACGAGCAGTACTTC. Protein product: CASSQSSSSVSYEQYF.

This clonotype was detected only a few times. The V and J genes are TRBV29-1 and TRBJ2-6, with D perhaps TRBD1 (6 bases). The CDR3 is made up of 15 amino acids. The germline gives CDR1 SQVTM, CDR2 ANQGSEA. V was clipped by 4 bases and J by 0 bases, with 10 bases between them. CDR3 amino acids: CSVVVGGSGANVLTF. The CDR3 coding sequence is TGCAGCGTTGTGGTAGGGGGCTCTGGGGCCAACGTCCTGACTTTC. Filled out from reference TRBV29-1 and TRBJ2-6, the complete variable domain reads SAVISQKPSRDICQRGTSLTIQCQVDSQVTMMFWYRQQPGQSLTLIATANQGSEATYESGFVIDKFPISRPNLTFSTLTVSNMSPEDSSIYLCSVVVGGSGANVLTFGAGSRLTVL.

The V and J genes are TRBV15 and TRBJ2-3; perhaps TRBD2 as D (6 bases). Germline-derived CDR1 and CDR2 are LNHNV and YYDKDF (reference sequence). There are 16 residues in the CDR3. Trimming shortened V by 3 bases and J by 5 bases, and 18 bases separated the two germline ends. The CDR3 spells CATSRGERLGGDTQYF. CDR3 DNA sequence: TGTGCCACCAGCAGGGGAGAACGGCTGGGAGGAGATACGCAGTATTTT.

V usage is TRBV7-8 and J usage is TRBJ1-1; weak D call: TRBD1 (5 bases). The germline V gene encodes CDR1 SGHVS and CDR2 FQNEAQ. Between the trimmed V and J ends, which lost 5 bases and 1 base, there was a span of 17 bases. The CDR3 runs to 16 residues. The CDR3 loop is CASSPEVRGPNTEAFF. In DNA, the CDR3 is TGTGCCAGCAGCCCAGAGGTAAGGGGACCGAACACTGAAGCTTTCTTT.

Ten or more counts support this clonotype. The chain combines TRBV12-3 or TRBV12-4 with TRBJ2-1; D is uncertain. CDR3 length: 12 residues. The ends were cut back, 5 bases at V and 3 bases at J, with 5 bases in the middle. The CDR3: CASSPLYNEQFF. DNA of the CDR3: TGTGCCAGCAGTCCCCTCTACAATGAGCAGTTCTTC.

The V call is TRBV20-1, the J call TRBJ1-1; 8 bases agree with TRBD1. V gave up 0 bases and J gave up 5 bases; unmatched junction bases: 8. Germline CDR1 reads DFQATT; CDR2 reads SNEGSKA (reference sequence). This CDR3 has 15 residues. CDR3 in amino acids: CSARDPGQGRTEAFF. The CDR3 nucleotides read TGCAGTGCTAGAGATCCCGGACAGGGTAGAACTGAAGCTTTCTTT.

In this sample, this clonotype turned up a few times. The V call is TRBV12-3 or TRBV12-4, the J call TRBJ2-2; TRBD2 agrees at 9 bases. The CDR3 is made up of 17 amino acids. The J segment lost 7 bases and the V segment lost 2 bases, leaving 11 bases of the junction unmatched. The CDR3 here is CASSLRGLAGRDGELFF. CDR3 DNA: TGTGCCAGCAGTTTAAGGGGGCTAGCGGGACGGGACGGGGAGCTGTTTTTT.

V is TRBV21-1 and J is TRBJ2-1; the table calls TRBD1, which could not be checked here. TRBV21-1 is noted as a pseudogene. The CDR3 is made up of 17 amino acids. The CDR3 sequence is CASSRFFTGTGDNEQFF. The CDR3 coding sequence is TGTGCCAGCAGCAGGTTTTTTACCGGGACAGGAGACAATGAGCAGTTCTTC.

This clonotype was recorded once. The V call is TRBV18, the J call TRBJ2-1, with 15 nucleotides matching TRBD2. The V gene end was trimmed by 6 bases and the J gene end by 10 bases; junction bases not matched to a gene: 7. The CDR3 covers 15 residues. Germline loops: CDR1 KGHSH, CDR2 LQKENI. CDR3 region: CASSPLGLAGGEQFF. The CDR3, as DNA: TGTGCCAGCTCGCCCCTCGGACTAGCGGGAGGGGAGCAGTTCTTC.

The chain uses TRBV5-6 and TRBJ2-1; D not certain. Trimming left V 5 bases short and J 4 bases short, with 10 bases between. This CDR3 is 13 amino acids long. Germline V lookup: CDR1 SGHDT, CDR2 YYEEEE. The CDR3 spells CASSFRFYNEQFF. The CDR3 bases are TGTGCCAGCAGTTTCCGGTTTTACAATGAGCAGTTCTTC.

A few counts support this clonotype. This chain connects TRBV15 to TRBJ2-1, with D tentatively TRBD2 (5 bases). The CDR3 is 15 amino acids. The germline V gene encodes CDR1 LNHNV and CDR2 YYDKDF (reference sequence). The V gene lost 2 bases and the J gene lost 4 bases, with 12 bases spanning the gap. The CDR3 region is CATSRKRASYNEQFF. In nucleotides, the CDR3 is TGTGCCACCAGCAGAAAGAGGGCTTCTTACAATGAGCAGTTCTTC.

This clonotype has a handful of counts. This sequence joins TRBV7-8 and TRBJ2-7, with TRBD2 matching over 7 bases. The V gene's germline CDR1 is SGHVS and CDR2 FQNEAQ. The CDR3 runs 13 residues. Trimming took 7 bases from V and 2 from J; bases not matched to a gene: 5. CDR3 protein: CASTSGVTYEQYF. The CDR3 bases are TGTGCCAGCACCAGCGGGGTGACCTACGAGCAGTACTTC.

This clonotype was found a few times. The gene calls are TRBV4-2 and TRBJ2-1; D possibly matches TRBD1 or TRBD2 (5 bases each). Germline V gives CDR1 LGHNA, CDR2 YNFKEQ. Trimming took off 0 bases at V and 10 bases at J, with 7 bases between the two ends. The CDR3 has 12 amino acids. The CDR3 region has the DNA TGTGCCAGCAGCCAAGATGAGGGGGAGCAGTTCTTC. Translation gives CASSQDEGEQFF.

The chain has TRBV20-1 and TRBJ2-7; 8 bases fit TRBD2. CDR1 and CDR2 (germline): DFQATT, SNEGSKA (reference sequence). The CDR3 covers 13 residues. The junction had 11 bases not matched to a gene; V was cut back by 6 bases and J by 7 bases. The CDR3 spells CSAGGATGREQYF. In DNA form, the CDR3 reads TGCAGTGCCGGGGGGGCCACCGGGAGGGAGCAGTACTTC.

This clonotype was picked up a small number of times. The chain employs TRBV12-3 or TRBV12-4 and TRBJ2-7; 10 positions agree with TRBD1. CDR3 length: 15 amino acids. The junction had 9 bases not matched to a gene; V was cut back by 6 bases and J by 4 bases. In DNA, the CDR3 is TGTGCCAGCAGCCCCTCGACAGGGGGCGGGTACGAGCAGTACTTC. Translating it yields CASSPSTGGGYEQYF.

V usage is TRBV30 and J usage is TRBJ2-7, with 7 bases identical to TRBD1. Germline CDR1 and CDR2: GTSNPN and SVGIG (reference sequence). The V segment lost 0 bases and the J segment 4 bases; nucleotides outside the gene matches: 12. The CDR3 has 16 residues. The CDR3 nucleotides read TGTGCCTGGAGTGTCCCCCGGACAGGTGGGACATACGAGCAGTACTTC. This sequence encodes CAWSVPRTGGTYEQYF.

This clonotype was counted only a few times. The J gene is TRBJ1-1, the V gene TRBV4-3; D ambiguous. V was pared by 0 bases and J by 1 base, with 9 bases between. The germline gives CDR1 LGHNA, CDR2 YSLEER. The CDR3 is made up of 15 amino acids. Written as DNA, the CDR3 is TGCGCCAGCAGCCAAGATAGGATCAGGAACACTGAAGCTTTCTTT. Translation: CASSQDRIRNTEAFF.

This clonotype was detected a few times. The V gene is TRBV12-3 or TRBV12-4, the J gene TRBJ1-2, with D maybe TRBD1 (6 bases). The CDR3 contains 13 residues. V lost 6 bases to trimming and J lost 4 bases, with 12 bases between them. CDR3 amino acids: CASSRTVSYGYTF. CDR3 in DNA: TGTGCCAGCAGCCGGACAGTAAGCTATGGCTACACCTTC.

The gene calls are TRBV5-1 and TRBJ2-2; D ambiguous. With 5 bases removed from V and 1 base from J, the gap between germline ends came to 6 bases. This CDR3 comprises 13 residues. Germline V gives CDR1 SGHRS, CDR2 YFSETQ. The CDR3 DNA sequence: TGCGCCAGCAGTAATGGGAACACCGGGGAGCTGTTTTTT. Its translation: CASSNGNTGELFF.

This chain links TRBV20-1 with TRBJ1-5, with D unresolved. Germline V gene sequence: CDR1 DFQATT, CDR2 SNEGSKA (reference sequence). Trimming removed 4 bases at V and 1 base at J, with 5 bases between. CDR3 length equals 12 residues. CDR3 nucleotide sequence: TGCAGTGCTACTTGGAGCAATCAGCCCCAGCATTTT. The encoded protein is CSATWSNQPQHF.

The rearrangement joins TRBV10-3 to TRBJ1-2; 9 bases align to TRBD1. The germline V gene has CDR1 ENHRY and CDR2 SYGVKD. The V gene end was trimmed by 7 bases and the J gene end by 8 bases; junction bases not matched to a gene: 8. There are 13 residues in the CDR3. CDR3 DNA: TGTGCCATCACCGAAACAGGGGGCCGAGGCTACACCTTC. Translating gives CAITETGGRGYTF.

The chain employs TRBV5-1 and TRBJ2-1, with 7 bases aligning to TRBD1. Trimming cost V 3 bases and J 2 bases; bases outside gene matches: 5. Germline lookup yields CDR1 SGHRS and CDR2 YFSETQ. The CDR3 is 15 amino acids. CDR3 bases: TGCGCCAGCAGCTCGGGACAGTTCACCTACAATGAGCAGTTCTTC. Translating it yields CASSSGQFTYNEQFF.

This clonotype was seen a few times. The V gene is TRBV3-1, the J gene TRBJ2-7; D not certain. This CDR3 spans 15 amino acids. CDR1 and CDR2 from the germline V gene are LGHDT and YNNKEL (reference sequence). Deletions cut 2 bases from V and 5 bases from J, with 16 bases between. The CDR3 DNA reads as TGTGCCAGCAGCCAAAGCCTTCCCCAGCGCCACGAGCAGTACTTC. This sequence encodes CASSQSLPQRHEQYF.

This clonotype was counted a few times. This chain's CDR3 is CASSLIGSTEAFF. The CDR3 nucleotides read TGTGCCAGCAGTTTAATAGGGAGCACTGAAGCTTTCTTT. The J gene is TRBJ1-1, the V gene TRBV12-3 or TRBV12-4, with D hard to call. V was trimmed by 2 bases and J by 4 bases, leaving 8 bases between them. The CDR3 length is 13 residues.

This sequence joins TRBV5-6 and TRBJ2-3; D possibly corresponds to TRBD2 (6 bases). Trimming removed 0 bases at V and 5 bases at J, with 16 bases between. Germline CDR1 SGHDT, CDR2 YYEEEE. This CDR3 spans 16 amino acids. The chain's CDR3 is CASSLVWRGKGDTQYF. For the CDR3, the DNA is TGTGCCAGCAGCTTGGTGTGGCGGGGTAAAGGAGATACGCAGTATTTT.

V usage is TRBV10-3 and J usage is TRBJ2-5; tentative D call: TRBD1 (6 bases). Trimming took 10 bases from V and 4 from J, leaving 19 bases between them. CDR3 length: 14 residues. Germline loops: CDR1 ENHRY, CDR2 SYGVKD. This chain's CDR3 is CATQRGRTGETQYF. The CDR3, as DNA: TGTGCCACCCAAAGGGGGAGAACTGGAGAGACCCAGTACTTC.